Following are 25 T cell receptor beta chains from one sample sequenced in a study of CD8+ T cells in alopecia areata. The authors extracted RNA and reverse transcribed it into cDNA as the sequencing template. Profiling relied on immunoSEQ multiplex PCR, and the TCRdb table lists in-frame clones only, not all of them. The profile shows some 190,000 clones, approximately 49% of them singletons. Treatment: oral pan-JAK inhibitor, 5-10 mg twice daily. The sequenced sample was CD8+ T cells sorted from blood, obtained around week 54, from a patient treated with tofacitinib. The receptors here all came from a human donor with alopecia areata.

This chain uses TRBV4-3 with TRBJ2-5; 8 bases align to TRBD2. This CDR3 is built from 15 residues. V lost 4 bases to trimming and J lost 0 bases; unmatched junction nucleotides: 4. CDR1 LGHNA and CDR2 YSLEER come from the germline V gene. CDR3 in DNA: TGCGCCAGCAGCCGCCTGACTAGCGACCAAGAGACCCAGTACTTC. Its protein product is CASSRLTSDQETQYF.

V and J are TRBV9 and TRBJ1-6; D possibly corresponds to TRBD1 (6 bases). Trimming took 0 bases from V and 9 from J, leaving 13 bases between them. This CDR3 comprises 15 residues. Germline V lookup: CDR1 SGDLS, CDR2 YYNGEE. CDR3: CASSVVAGAPSPLHF. In DNA, the CDR3 is TGTGCCAGCAGCGTAGTGGCAGGGGCGCCTTCACCCCTCCACTTT.

The rearrangement uses TRBV9 and TRBJ1-5; unclear D gene. With 0 bases removed from V and 4 bases from J, the gap between germline ends came to 8 bases. This CDR3 is built from 14 residues. Germline loops: CDR1 SGDLS, CDR2 YYNGEE. Here the CDR3 reads CASSVDGGNQPQHF. CDR3 DNA sequence: TGTGCCAGCAGCGTAGACGGAGGAAATCAGCCCCAGCATTTT.

The chain uses TRBV30 and TRBJ2-7; TRBD2 might be the D (5 bases). In germline, CDR1 is GTSNPN, CDR2 SVGIG (reference sequence). The CDR3 has 12 residues. V was trimmed by 2 bases and J by 4 bases, leaving 9 bases between them. The CDR3 region has the DNA TGTGCCTGGAGTACGGGGAGTTACGAGCAGTACTTC. Protein product: CAWSTGSYEQYF.

A few counts support this clone. The J gene is TRBJ2-7, the V gene TRBV5-1; no clear D gene. The germline CDR1 and CDR2 sequences are SGHRS and YFSETQ. Between the trimmed V and J ends, which lost 2 bases and 3 bases, there was a span of 6 bases. The CDR3 contains 12 residues. CDR3 in DNA: TGCGCCAGCAGCTTCGACAACTACGAGCAGTACTTC. Amino acid sequence: CASSFDNYEQYF.

Only one count was recorded for this clone. The rearrangement links TRBV13 to TRBJ1-6; a possible D gene is TRBD1 (5 bases). V shed 5 bases and J shed 6 bases, with 20 bases lying between them. The CDR3 runs to 17 residues. Germline CDR1 PRHDT, CDR2 FYEKMQ (reference sequence). The CDR3, as DNA: TGTGCCAGCAGCGCGCTGGGTGTTGGGGACGTTAATTCACCCCTCCACTTT. Amino acid sequence: CASSALGVGDVNSPLHF.

This clone has just a few counts. CDR3 bases: TGCGCCAGCAGCTTGGACACAGATACGCAGTATTTT. Protein sequence: CASSLDTDTQYF. J is TRBJ2-3 and V is TRBV5-1; D remains unclear. The CDR3 spans 12 residues. V gave up 0 bases and J gave up 2 bases, with 1 base separating them. Germline V gives CDR1 SGHRS, CDR2 YFSETQ.

The chain employs TRBV4-1 and TRBJ2-5; D remains unclear. Germline loops: CDR1 MGHRA, CDR2 YSYEKL. This CDR3 comprises 15 residues. Between the trimmed V and J ends, which lost 1 base and 2 bases, there was a span of 11 bases. The CDR3 loop is CASSQARAEQETQYF. CDR3 in DNA: TGCGCCAGCAGCCAAGCTCGGGCAGAACAAGAGACCCAGTACTTC.

V and J are TRBV6-5 and TRBJ2-3, with D hard to call. The CDR3 has 16 residues. Germline lookup yields CDR1 MNHEY and CDR2 SVGAGI. Trimming cost V 0 bases and J 4 bases, with 14 bases left between them. CDR3 nucleotide sequence: TGTGCCAGCAGTTACTCACCCGGCACTACCGCAGATACGCAGTATTTT. This encodes CASSYSPGTTADTQYF.

The chain uses TRBV6-1 and TRBJ2-7, with 8 bases fitting TRBD1. Germline lookup yields CDR1 MNHNS and CDR2 SASEGT. This CDR3 contains 13 residues. The J segment lost 4 bases and the V segment lost 4 bases, leaving 3 bases of the junction unmatched. The DNA for the CDR3 is TGTGCCAGCAGTGTGGGGACAGGATACGAGCAGTACTTC. Translated: CASSVGTGYEQYF.

In the case of this clone: Other DNA sequences from this sample encode an identical CDR3 as well. V and J are TRBV7-9 and TRBJ2-2; D is ambiguous. The germline V gene has CDR1 SEHNR and CDR2 FQNEAQ (reference sequence). The CDR3 consists of 12 residues. The V gene lost 3 bases and the J gene lost 3 bases, with 2 bases spanning the gap. CDR3 DNA: TGTGCCAGCAGCTTGGACACCGGGGAGCTGTTTTTT. It yields the protein CASSLDTGELFF. The complete variable domain, with remaining parts taken from reference TRBV7-9 and TRBJ2-2, reads DTGVSQNPRHKITKRGQNVTFRCDPISEHNRLYWYRQTLGQGPEFLTYFQNEAQLEKSRLLSDRFSAERPKGSFSTLEIQRTEQGDSAMYLCASSLDTGELFFGEGSRLTVL.

This chain uses TRBV2 with TRBJ2-3; D is uncertain. This CDR3 has 12 amino acids. The germline V gene encodes CDR1 SNHLY and CDR2 FYNNEI. Trimming cost V 2 bases and J 5 bases, with 5 bases left between them. The chain's CDR3 is CASSEIEDTQYF. The CDR3 coding sequence is TGTGCCAGCAGTGAAATTGAAGATACGCAGTATTTT.

In its sample, this clone was seen a few times. The chain links TRBV4-2 to TRBJ2-5; 10 nucleotides agree with TRBD2. Looked up from germline, CDR1 is LGHNA and CDR2 is YNFKEQ. With V trimmed by 0 bases and J by 4 bases, 11 bases remained unmatched. The CDR3 is 18 residues long. This CDR3 reads CASSQDPIAGGRGETQYF. In nucleotides, the CDR3 is TGTGCCAGCAGCCAAGATCCAATAGCGGGGGGCCGGGGAGAGACCCAGTACTTC.

The genes are TRBV25-1 and TRBJ2-5; 8 bases are shared with TRBD1. The CDR3 covers 16 residues. V lost 3 bases, J lost 1 base, and 7 bases stayed unmatched. Germline loops: CDR1 MGHDK, CDR2 SYGVNS. The CDR3 sequence: CASSEAGTGVQETQYF. The CDR3 DNA is TGTGCCAGCAGTGAGGCCGGGACAGGAGTCCAAGAGACCCAGTACTTC.

The V and J genes are TRBV5-1 and TRBJ2-7; tentatively, D is TRBD1 (6 bases). Trimming pared 0 bases from V and 0 bases from J, leaving 13 bases between. CDR3 size: 16 residues. Per the germline V gene, CDR1 is SGHRS and CDR2 is YFSETQ. The CDR3 sequence: CASSLGPDSFSYEQYF. Written as DNA, the CDR3 is TGCGCCAGCAGCTTGGGGCCGGACAGCTTCTCCTACGAGCAGTACTTC.

The table lists this clone with a few counts. This rearrangement joins TRBV11-2 to TRBJ1-2; possibly TRBD1 for D (5 bases). The CDR3 has 14 residues. With 6 bases removed from V and 6 bases from J, the gap between germline ends came to 17 bases. The germline gives CDR1 SGHAT, CDR2 FQNNGV. The CDR3 protein is CASSLGGGEDGYTF. The CDR3 DNA reads TGTGCCAGCAGTCTCGGTGGAGGGGAGGATGGCTACACCTTC.

This clone was recorded once. The gene calls are TRBV6-5 and TRBJ1-5, with 8 bases fitting TRBD1. From germline, CDR1 is MNHEY and CDR2 SVGAGI. CDR3 size: 15 residues. Trimming took 6 bases from V and 4 from J; bases not matched to a gene: 8. CDR3 DNA sequence: TGTGCCAGCAGGGCAGGGGGCGCGGTAAATCAGCCCCAGCATTTT. Amino acids: CASRAGGAVNQPQHF.

This clone was observed a single time. The chain joins TRBV9 to TRBJ2-1; the match to TRBD1 covers 9 bases. The CDR3 has 15 amino acids. CDR1 is SGDLS and CDR2 is YYNGEE in the germline V gene. The junction had 5 bases not matched to a gene; V was cut back by 4 bases and J by 3 bases. The DNA of the CDR3 is TGTGCCAGCAGCCTTGGGACAGGGAGCTACAATGAGCAGTTCTTC. Translation: CASSLGTGSYNEQFF. The complete variable domain, with remaining parts taken from reference TRBV9 and TRBJ2-1, reads DSGVTQTPKHLITATGQRVTLRCSPRSGDLSVYWYQQSLDQGLQFLIQYYNGEERAKGNILERFSAQQFPDLHSELNLSSLELGDSALYFCASSLGTGSYNEQFFGPGTRLTVL.

This rearrangement joins TRBV25-1 to TRBJ1-6; no firm D call. Germline assignment: CDR1 MGHDK and CDR2 SYGVNS. CDR3 length: 13 residues. Trimming removed 5 bases from V and 5 bases from J, with 7 bases in between. This CDR3 is CASSMSHNSPLHF. The CDR3 nucleotides are TGTGCCAGCAGTATGAGCCATAATTCACCCCTCCACTTT.

The J gene is TRBJ2-1, the V gene TRBV29-1; D is undetermined. Germline values: CDR1 SQVTM, CDR2 ANQGSEA. Trimming took off 7 bases at V and 2 bases at J, with 18 bases between the two ends. The CDR3 is 15 amino acids. CDR3 sequence (DNA): TGCAGCGGCTCCTGGGTGCCGGGCACCTACAATGAGCAGTTCTTC. It specifies CSGSWVPGTYNEQFF.

The chain uses TRBV27 and TRBJ2-5, with a possible D match to TRBD2 (6 bases). This CDR3 spans 13 amino acids. Germline V gene lookup returns CDR1 MNHEY and CDR2 SMNVEV (reference sequence). The germline V and J ends were trimmed by 0 bases and 6 bases, with 8 bases remaining between them. The CDR3, as DNA: TGTGCCAGCAGTTTATCGGGGGGACAGACCCAGTACTTC. It codes for CASSLSGGQTQYF.

The J gene is TRBJ2-1, the V gene TRBV6-5; D uncertain. V lost 8 bases and J 4 bases, leaving 9 bases between the germline ends. CDR1 is MNHEY, CDR2 SVGAGI, per germline. There are 12 residues in the CDR3. CDR3 sequence: CASLNLYNEQFF. As DNA, the CDR3 is TGTGCCAGCCTAAACCTATACAATGAGCAGTTCTTC.

This clone has only a few counts. The CDR3 DNA follows: TGTGCCAGCAGGAGACCGAACACTGAAGCTTTCTTT. This translates into CASRRPNTEAFF. V usage is TRBV6-5 and J usage is TRBJ1-1; no firm D call. The V end lost 6 bases, the J end lost 1 base, and 6 bases lay between the germline ends. There are 12 residues in the CDR3. The germline gives CDR1 MNHEY, CDR2 SVGAGI.

V is TRBV7-2 and J is TRBJ2-2, with D possibly matching TRBD1 (6 bases). The germline V gene encodes CDR1 SGHTA and CDR2 FQGNSA. V was trimmed by 5 bases and J by 5 bases, leaving 15 bases between them. This CDR3 comprises 15 residues. CDR3: CASSPISGATGELFF. Here the CDR3 DNA reads TGTGCCAGCAGCCCTATATCAGGGGCAACCGGGGAGCTGTTTTTT. Drawing the rest from reference TRBV7-2 and TRBJ2-2, the complete variable domain is GAGVSQSPSNKVTEKGKDVELRCDPISGHTALYWYRQSLGQGLEFLIYFQGNSAPDKSGLPSDRFSAERTGGSVSTLTIQRTQQEDSAVYLCASSPISGATGELFFGEGSRLTVL.

This clone was detected only a few times. This chain connects TRBV7-8 to TRBJ1-1; perhaps TRBD1 as D (5 bases). The V gene lost 5 bases and the J gene lost 3 bases, with 13 bases spanning the gap. Per germline, CDR1 SGHVS and CDR2 FQNEAQ. CDR3 length: 14 residues. The CDR3 nucleotides are TGTGCCAGCAGCGGCTTGGGCAGGGACACTGAAGCTTTCTTT. Its translation is CASSGLGRDTEAFF. Full variable domain (outside the CDR3, taken from reference TRBV7-8 and TRBJ1-1): GAGVSQSPRYKVAKRGQDVALRCDPISGHVSLFWYQQALGQGPEFLTYFQNEAQLDKSGLPSDRFFAERPEGSVSTLKIQRTQQEDSAVYLCASSGLGRDTEAFFGQGTRLTVV.